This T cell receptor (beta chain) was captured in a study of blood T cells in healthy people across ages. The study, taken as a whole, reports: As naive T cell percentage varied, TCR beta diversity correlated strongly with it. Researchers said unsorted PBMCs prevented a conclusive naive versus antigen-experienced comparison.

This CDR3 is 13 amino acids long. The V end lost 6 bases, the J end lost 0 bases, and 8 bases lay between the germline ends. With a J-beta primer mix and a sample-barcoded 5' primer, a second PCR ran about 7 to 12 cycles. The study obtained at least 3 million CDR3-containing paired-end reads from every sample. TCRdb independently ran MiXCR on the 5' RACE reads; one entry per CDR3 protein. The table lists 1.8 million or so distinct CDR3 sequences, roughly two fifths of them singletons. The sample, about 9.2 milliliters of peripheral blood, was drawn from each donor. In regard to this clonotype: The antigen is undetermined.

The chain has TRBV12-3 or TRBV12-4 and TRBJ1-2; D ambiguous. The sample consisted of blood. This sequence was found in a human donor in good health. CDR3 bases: TGTGCCAGCAGGGCGTCAGCTAACTATGGCTACACCTTC. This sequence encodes CASRASANYGYTF.